Shown below are 21 T cell receptor beta chains from a single sample sequenced in a study of T cells in Graves' hyperthyroidism and ophthalmopathy. Researchers took RNA transcripts and amplified the TCR beta CDR3 regions from them. Using the HTBI primer set, a first-round RT-PCR was run on the TCR CDR3. TCRdb called the multiplex PCR reads again in MiXCR, with one record for every CDR3 protein. Counted here are under 450,000 distinct CDR3 sequences, 13% occurring once; the ten biggest clones make up around 21%. The source material was blood. The receptors here all came from a man under 40 with Graves' hyperthyroidism that later progressed to Graves' ophthalmopathy.

This clonotype has a handful of counts. V and J are TRBV5-6 and TRBJ2-1; D possibly uses TRBD1 or TRBD2 (7 bases each). Trimming pared 2 bases from V and 7 bases from J, leaving 13 bases between. This CDR3 is built from 14 residues. Germline assignment: CDR1 SGHDT and CDR2 YYEEEE. Here the CDR3 DNA reads TGTGCCAGCAGCTTAGCGGGACAGCGAAATGAGCAGTTCTTC. Its protein is CASSLAGQRNEQFF.

This clonotype showed up many times. V gene TRBV30 combines with J gene TRBJ1-1; 7 bases line up with TRBD1. The CDR3 consists of 13 residues. Germline trimming cut 5 bases from V and 5 bases from J; bases unmatched to any gene: 8. CDR1 GTSNPN and CDR2 SVGIG come from the germline V gene (reference sequence). CDR3 in DNA: TGTGCCTGGTGGGGCCAGGGGGAAACTGAAGCTTTCTTT. Its translation: CAWWGQGETEAFF.

The chain links TRBV2 to TRBJ1-2; D gene uncertain. The CDR3 covers 11 residues. V lost 9 bases and J lost 5, with 10 bases in between. In germline, CDR1 is SNHLY, CDR2 FYNNEI. The CDR3 protein is CARQKEYGYTF. The CDR3 nucleotides read TGTGCCAGACAAAAGGAGTATGGCTACACCTTC.

This clonotype was observed at least ten times. The chain links TRBV9 to TRBJ2-1, with D perhaps TRBD2 (5 bases). In germline, CDR1 is SGDLS, CDR2 YYNGEE. Trimming pared 4 bases from V and 2 bases from J, leaving 13 bases between. The CDR3 spans 15 residues. The chain's CDR3 is CASSSSGSAYNEQFF. The DNA for the CDR3 is TGTGCCAGCAGCTCAAGTGGTAGCGCCTACAATGAGCAGTTCTTC.

This clonotype was seen many times. The chain combines TRBV7-9 with TRBJ2-7; 10 bases are shared with TRBD1. CDR3 size: 14 residues. Germline lookup yields CDR1 SEHNR and CDR2 FQNEAQ (reference sequence). Trimming cost V 4 bases and J 2 bases; bases outside gene matches: 2. CDR3 nucleotides: TGTGCCAGCAGCTCCGGGACAGGGGCCTACGAGCAGTACTTC. It yields the protein CASSSGTGAYEQYF. Full variable domain (missing parts from reference TRBV7-9 and TRBJ2-7): DTGVSQNPRHKITKRGQNVTFRCDPISEHNRLYWYRQTLGQGPEFLTYFQNEAQLEKSRLLSDRFSAERPKGSFSTLEIQRTEQGDSAMYLCASSSGTGAYEQYFGPGTRLTVT.

There are a few counts of this clonotype. This chain links TRBV5-1 with TRBJ2-5; D gene ambiguous. Per germline, CDR1 SGHRS and CDR2 YFSETQ. There are 14 residues in the CDR3. V was clipped by 2 bases and J by 5 bases, with 13 bases between them. The CDR3 bases are TGCGCCAGCAGCTTCCTGGGGAATTTTGAGACCCAGTACTTC. The encoded protein is CASSFLGNFETQYF.

This clonotype was recorded at least ten times. The rearrangement links TRBV30 to TRBJ2-7; D may be TRBD2 (6 bases). The CDR3 extends over 16 amino acids. CDR1 and CDR2 from the germline V gene are GTSNPN and SVGIG (reference sequence). Trimming cost V 0 bases and J 3 bases, with 18 bases left between them. The CDR3 DNA follows: TGTGCCTGGAGTGTACGGTTGGAGGGCTGGGGCTACGAGCAGTACTTC. This sequence encodes CAWSVRLEGWGYEQYF.

This clonotype has more than one count but fewer than ten. The chain couples TRBV5-5 to TRBJ2-7; D is possibly TRBD2 (6 bases). The V end was cut by 7 bases, the J end by 4 bases, with 21 bases between. CDR3 length: 15 residues. Germline CDR1 is SGHKS and CDR2 is YYEKEE (reference sequence). The CDR3 loop is CASAVGRDGSYEQYF. The CDR3 DNA is TGTGCCAGCGCGGTGGGGCGGGACGGGAGTTACGAGCAGTACTTC.

This clonotype was detected many times. The chain recombines TRBV28 with TRBJ2-7; a weak D match, TRBD2 (5 bases). The CDR3 is 15 amino acids. Germline V gives CDR1 MDHEN, CDR2 SYDVKM. Trimming shortened V by 6 bases and J by 2 bases, and 17 bases separated the two germline ends. CDR3 DNA: TGTGCCAGCAGCGAACCTTCCTCGGGAACCTACGAGCAGTACTTC. Amino acid sequence: CASSEPSSGTYEQYF.

This clonotype has a handful of counts. The chain couples TRBV18 to TRBJ1-5; D may be TRBD1 (5 bases). CDR1 and CDR2 (germline): KGHSH, LQKENI. Trimming stripped 4 bases from V and 3 bases from J, with 7 bases between. The CDR3 has 13 amino acids. The CDR3 region has the DNA TGTGCCAGCTCACAGGGGTACAATCAGCCCCAGCATTTT. As protein: CASSQGYNQPQHF.

Ten or more counts support this clonotype. The V call is TRBV27, the J call TRBJ1-5, with a weak D call TRBD1 (6 bases). The CDR3 has 14 residues. The V gene's germline CDR1 is MNHEY and CDR2 SMNVEV (reference sequence). V lost 5 bases, J lost 1 base, and 9 bases lay in between. In nucleotides, the CDR3 is TGTGCCAGCAGTCCCAGGGGAAGCAATCAGCCCCAGCATTTT. Its translation: CASSPRGSNQPQHF.

This chain joins TRBV5-8 and TRBJ1-4, with D maybe TRBD1 (5 bases). This CDR3 is built from 14 residues. V was clipped by 5 bases and J by 12 bases, with 20 bases between them. Germline V gives CDR1 SGHTS, CDR2 YDEGEE. DNA for the CDR3: TGTGCCAGCAGACTGGGGCCCGACCTTCTGGAACTGTTTTTT. It specifies CASRLGPDLLELFF.

This clonotype appeared a few times. The chain uses TRBV14 and TRBJ1-6; D call uncertain. The V end was cut by 2 bases, the J end by 9 bases, with 17 bases between. The CDR3 length is 16 residues. The germline gives CDR1 SGHDN, CDR2 FVKESK. The CDR3 region is CASSQKRQTDGSPLHF. The DNA of the CDR3 is TGTGCCAGCAGCCAAAAGAGACAAACCGACGGTTCACCCCTCCACTTT. Based on the CDR3 plus reference TRBV14 and TRBJ1-6, the full variable domain is EAGVTQFPSHSVIEKGQTVTLRCDPISGHDNLYWYRRVMGKEIKFLLHFVKESKQDESGMPNNRFLAERTGGTYSTLKVQPAELEDSGVYFCASSQKRQTDGSPLHFGNGTRLTVT.

This sequence joins TRBV7-8 and TRBJ2-3, with D perhaps given as TRBD1 or TRBD2 (6 bases each). The CDR3 consists of 16 residues. In germline, CDR1 is SGHVS, CDR2 FQNEAQ. Trimming pared 3 bases from V and 0 bases from J, leaving 13 bases between. CDR3 region: CASSFGGQTSTDTQYF. The CDR3 nucleotides are TGTGCCAGCAGCTTCGGGGGCCAAACTAGCACAGATACGCAGTATTTT.

This clonotype was seen repeatedly, ten times or more. The J gene is TRBJ2-3, the V gene TRBV28; 8 positions agree with TRBD2. Trimming took 3 bases from V and 8 from J; bases not matched to a gene: 10. The CDR3 covers 15 residues. Germline V lookup: CDR1 MDHEN, CDR2 SYDVKM. The CDR3 DNA follows: TGTGCCAGCAGTTTGGCGGGGGGCAATTATCCTACGCAGTATTTT. It yields the protein CASSLAGGNYPTQYF.

This clonotype showed up just a few times. V gene TRBV3-1 combines with J gene TRBJ2-7; TRBD2 is a possible D gene (6 bases). This CDR3 is 15 amino acids long. Germline CDR1 LGHDT, CDR2 YNNKEL (reference sequence). V lost 3 bases and J 3 bases, leaving 15 bases between the germline ends. The CDR3 protein is CASSQGGDGIYEQYF. The CDR3 DNA is TGTGCCAGCAGCCAGGGAGGAGACGGAATCTACGAGCAGTACTTC.

This chain connects TRBV5-8 to TRBJ1-2; perhaps TRBD1 as D (6 bases). This CDR3 has 14 residues. CDR1 and CDR2 (germline): SGHTS, YDEGEE. Trimming stripped 0 bases from V and 3 bases from J, with 9 bases between. CDR3: CASSLEGVHYGYTF. The DNA for the CDR3 is TGTGCCAGCAGCTTGGAGGGGGTACACTATGGCTACACCTTC.

This clonotype appeared many times. This rearrangement joins TRBV12-3 or TRBV12-4 to TRBJ2-5, with a weak D call TRBD1 (5 bases). V was trimmed by 6 bases and J by 5 bases, leaving 16 bases between them. The CDR3 has 14 residues. CDR3 sequence: CASSHTYGAETQYF. CDR3 bases: TGTGCCAGCAGCCATACATATGGGGCGGAGACCCAGTACTTC.

This clonotype was counted once. The junction departs from the called germline gene at one end, perhaps through a read error. J is TRBJ2-3 and V is TRBV6-1; perhaps TRBD2 as D (6 bases). Germline V CDR1 and CDR2: MNHNS, SASEGT. The CDR3 runs to 16 residues. This chain's CDR3 is CATSDPAGRGRDTQYF. The CDR3 DNA reads as TGTGCCACCAGTGATCCGGCGGGAAGGGGCAGGGATACGCAGTATTTT.

This clonotype was detected only once. Relative to the germline gene, one junction end is altered; a read error may explain this. The chain joins TRBV12-3 or TRBV12-4 to TRBJ2-7, with D unclear. This CDR3 contains 12 residues. CDR3 loop: CASSSSGYGQYF. The CDR3 nucleotides read TGTGCCAGCAGTTCAAGTGGCTACGGGCAGTACTTC.

This clonotype was observed many times. The chain couples TRBV9 to TRBJ2-3; 7 bases agree with TRBD2. The V gene end was trimmed by 4 bases and the J gene end by 2 bases; junction bases not matched to a gene: 13. The length of the CDR3 is 17 residues. The germline CDR1 and CDR2 sequences are SGDLS and YYNGEE. The CDR3 loop is CASSLAPSGEYTDTQYF. In DNA form, the CDR3 reads TGTGCCAGCAGCCTAGCCCCGAGCGGGGAATACACAGATACGCAGTATTTT.